This TCR beta chain was captured by sequencing in a study of early T cells in non-severe SARS-CoV-2 infection (dated by TCRdb to about 2021). For the study in its entirety: Because TCR sequencing relied on bulk RNA taken from unsorted whole blood, pairing of alpha and beta chains was not possible. Broad study findings and their caveats: VDJdb matching was skewed toward anti-spike CD8 responses, so virus-specific expansions were likely underestimated and private and CD4 specificities were missed.

This was a case-control study nested in a cohort of healthcare workers in London, UK, who had nasopharyngeal swab PCR tests and blood samples taken every week. Healthcare workers were recruited between 23 and 31 March 2020, during the week of the UK lockdown, and were followed weekly for up to about 15 weeks. The CDR3 measures 16 amino acids from cysteine to phenylalanine. Only the CDR3 part of the read is kept: 48 bases, read in frame from the first base. V loses 0 bases of germline sequence and J loses 1 base, and the interval between the two ends is 11 bases. CDR1 and CDR2, per the germline V gene, are WSHSY and SAAADI. The library came from 5' RACE. Reads for this sample came from a NextSeq 500. Unique molecular identifiers were attached to individual cDNA molecules in the TCR library protocol so that sequencing error and PCR bias could be corrected. Both TCR alpha and beta chains were sequenced, and tight co-correlation was observed between alpha and beta sequence abundances in each sample. Processing in the source paper ran as follows. Decombinator V4 was used to annotate the V gene, J gene and CDR3 of the TCR sequences. Expanded TCRs were defined as changing significantly between any two time points under a Poisson model with p below 0.0001. TCR abundances were normalised to the total number of TCRs sequenced per sample and expressed as counts per million. TRAV1-2 paired with TRAJ12, TRAJ20 or TRAJ33 defined MAIT TCRs, while TRAV10 paired with TRAJ18 defined iNKT TCRs. VDJdb, accessed on 1 November 2021, was searched for TCRs annotated for CMV, EBV and SARS-CoV-2, and TCRs annotated for more than one antigen were excluded. The raw public data were reprocessed by TCRdb itself: fastp quality trimming at Q25, MiXCR clonotype calling, in-frame beta chains only. Rows are combined by CDR3 protein, so each entry shows the most common genes and DNA. The V and J calls come from TCRdb's annotation, not from the publication. The sample includes approximately 100,000 distinct CDR3 sequences, with around 13% observed a single time. Roughly 6% of the sample lies in the top ten.

There are a few counts of this clonotype. Its antigen is currently not known. No quality values exist for individual bases; no much larger clone is one base distant. Sequenced: whole blood. The clonotype was recovered from an adult who was a healthcare worker with PCR-confirmed SARS-CoV-2 infection or an uninfected control (not recorded which). The chain was built from TRBV10-2 and TRBJ2-3; perhaps TRBD2 is the D gene, with 5 bases matching. The DNA reads as follows: TGCGCCAGCAGTGAGTCTGGCGGGTTAGGCACAGATACGCAGTATTTT. Its protein is CASSESGGLGTDTQYF.